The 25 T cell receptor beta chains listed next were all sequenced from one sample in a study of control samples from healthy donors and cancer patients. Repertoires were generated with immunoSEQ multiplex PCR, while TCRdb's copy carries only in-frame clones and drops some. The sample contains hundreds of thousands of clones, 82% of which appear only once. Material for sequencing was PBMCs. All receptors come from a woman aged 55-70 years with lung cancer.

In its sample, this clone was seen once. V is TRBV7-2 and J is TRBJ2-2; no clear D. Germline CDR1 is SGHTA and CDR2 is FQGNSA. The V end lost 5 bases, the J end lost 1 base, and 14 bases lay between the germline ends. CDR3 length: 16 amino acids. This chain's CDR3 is CASSPPPAQNTGELFF. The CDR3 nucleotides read TGTGCCAGCAGCCCCCCCCCGGCGCAGAACACCGGGGAGCTGTTTTTT.

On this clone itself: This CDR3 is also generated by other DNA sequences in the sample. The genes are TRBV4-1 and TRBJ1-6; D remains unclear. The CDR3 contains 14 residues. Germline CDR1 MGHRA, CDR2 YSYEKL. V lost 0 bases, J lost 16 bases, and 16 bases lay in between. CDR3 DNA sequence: TGCGCCAGCAGCCAAGATCGCACGGGCGTCGCTCTCCACTTT. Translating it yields CASSQDRTGVALHF.

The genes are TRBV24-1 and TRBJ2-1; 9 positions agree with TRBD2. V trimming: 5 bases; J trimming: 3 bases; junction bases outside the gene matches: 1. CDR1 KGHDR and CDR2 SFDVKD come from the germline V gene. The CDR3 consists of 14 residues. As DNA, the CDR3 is TGTGCCACCAGTGGGACTAGCGTCTACAATGAGCAGTTCTTC. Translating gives CATSGTSVYNEQFF.

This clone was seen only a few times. CDR3 loop: CASSIPGSMNTEAFF. The CDR3 DNA is TGTGCCAGTAGTATCCCAGGGTCAATGAACACTGAAGCTTTCTTT. V and J are TRBV19 and TRBJ1-1; tentative D call: TRBD1 (5 bases). Trimming shortened V by 3 bases and J by 0 bases, and 11 bases separated the two germline ends. This CDR3 comprises 15 residues. Germline assignment: CDR1 LNHDA and CDR2 SQIVND (reference sequence).

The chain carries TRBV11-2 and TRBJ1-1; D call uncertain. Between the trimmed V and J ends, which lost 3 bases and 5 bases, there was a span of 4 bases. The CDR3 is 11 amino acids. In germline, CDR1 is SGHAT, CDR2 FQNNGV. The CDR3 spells CASSFRTEAFF. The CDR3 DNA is TGTGCCAGCAGCTTTCGGACTGAAGCTTTCTTT.

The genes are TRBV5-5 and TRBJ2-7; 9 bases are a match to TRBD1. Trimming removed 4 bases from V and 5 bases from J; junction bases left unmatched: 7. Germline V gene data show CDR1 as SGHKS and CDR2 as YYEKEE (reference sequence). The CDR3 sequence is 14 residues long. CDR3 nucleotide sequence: TGTGCCAGCAGCGCCGGACAGGGGTTCGACGAGCAGTACTTC. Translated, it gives CASSAGQGFDEQYF.

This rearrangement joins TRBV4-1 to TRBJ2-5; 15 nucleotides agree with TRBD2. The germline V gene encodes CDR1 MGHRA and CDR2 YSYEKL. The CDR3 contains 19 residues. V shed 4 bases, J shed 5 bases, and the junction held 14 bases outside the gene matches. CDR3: CASSLRAGTSGGFRETQYF. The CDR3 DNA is TGCGCCAGCAGCCTCAGGGCCGGGACTAGCGGGGGGTTCCGGGAGACCCAGTACTTC.

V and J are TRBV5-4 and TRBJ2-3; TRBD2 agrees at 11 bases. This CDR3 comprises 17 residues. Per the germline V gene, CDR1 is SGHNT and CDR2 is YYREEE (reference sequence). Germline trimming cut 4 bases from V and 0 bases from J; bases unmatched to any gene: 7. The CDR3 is CASSVGLAGSSTDTQYF. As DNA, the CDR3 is TGTGCCAGCAGCGTCGGACTAGCGGGTTCTAGCACAGATACGCAGTATTTT.

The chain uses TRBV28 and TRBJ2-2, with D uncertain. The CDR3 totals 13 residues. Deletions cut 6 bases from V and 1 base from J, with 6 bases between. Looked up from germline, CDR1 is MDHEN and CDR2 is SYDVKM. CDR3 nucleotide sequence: TGTGCCAGCAGCTCGGAGAACACCGGGGAGCTGTTTTTT. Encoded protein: CASSSENTGELFF.

The CDR3 nucleotides are TGTGCCAGCCTTAATTACCAGAACACTGAAGCTTTCTTT. Its protein product is CASLNYQNTEAFF. V and J are TRBV6-6 and TRBJ1-1, with unresolved D. V lost 8 bases, J lost 1 base, and 11 bases lay in between. Germline assignment: CDR1 MNHNY and CDR2 SVGAGI (reference sequence). CDR3 length: 13 amino acids.

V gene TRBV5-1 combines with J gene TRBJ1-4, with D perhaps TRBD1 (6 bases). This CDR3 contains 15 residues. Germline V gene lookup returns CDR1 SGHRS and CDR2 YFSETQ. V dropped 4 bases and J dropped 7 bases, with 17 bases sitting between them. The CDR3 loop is CASSETGPGIEKLFF. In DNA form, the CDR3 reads TGCGCCAGCAGCGAAACAGGGCCTGGAATTGAAAAACTGTTTTTT.

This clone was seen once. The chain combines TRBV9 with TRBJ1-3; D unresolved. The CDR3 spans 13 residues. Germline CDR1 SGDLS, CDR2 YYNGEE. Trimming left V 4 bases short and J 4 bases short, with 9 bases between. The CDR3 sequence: CASSPPTGNTIYF. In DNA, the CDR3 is TGTGCCAGCAGCCCACCGACAGGAAACACCATATATTTT.

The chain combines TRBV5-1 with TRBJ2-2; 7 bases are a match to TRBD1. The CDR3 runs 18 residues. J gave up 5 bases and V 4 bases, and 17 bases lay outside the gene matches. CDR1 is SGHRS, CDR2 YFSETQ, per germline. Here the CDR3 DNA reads TGCGCCAGCAGCCCTCCAGGGGGTCACCTTAAAGGGACCGGGGAGCTGTTTTTT. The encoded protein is CASSPPGGHLKGTGELFF.

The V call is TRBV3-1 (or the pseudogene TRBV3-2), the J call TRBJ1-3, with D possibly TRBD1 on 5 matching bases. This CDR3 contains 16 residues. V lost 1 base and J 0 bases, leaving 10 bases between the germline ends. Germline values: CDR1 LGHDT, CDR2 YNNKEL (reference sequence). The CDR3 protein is CASSQGQPFSGNTIYF. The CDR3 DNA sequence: TGTGCCAGCAGCCAAGGACAGCCCTTCTCTGGAAACACCATATATTTT.

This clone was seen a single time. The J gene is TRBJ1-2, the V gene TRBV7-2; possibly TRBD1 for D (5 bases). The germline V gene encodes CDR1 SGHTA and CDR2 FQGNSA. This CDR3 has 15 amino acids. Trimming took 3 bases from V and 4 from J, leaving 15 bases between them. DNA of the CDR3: TGTGCCAGCAGCTTCGACAGCAAGTCCCCCTATGGCTACACCTTC. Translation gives CASSFDSKSPYGYTF. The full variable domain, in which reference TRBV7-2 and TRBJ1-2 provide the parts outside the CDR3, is GAGVSQSPSNKVTEKGKDVELRCDPISGHTALYWYRQSLGQGLEFLIYFQGNSAPDKSGLPSDRFSAERTGGSVSTLTIQRTQQEDSAVYLCASSFDSKSPYGYTFGSGTRLTVV.

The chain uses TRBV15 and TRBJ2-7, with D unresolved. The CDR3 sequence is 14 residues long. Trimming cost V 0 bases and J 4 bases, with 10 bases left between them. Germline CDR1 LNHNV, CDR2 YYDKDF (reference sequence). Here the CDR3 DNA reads TGTGCCACCAGCAGAGATCTGTCACATTACGAGCAGTACTTC. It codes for CATSRDLSHYEQYF.

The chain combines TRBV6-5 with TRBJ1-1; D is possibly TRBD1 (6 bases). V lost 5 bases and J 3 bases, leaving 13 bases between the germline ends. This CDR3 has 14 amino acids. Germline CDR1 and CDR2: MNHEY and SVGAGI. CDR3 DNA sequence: TGTGCCAGCAGTCGTCCGGGACAACACACTGAAGCTTTCTTT. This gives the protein CASSRPGQHTEAFF.

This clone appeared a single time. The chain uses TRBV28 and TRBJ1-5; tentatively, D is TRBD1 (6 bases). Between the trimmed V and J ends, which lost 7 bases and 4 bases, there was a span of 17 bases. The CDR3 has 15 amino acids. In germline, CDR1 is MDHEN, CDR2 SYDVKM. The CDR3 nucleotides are TGTGCCAGCAAGACAGGAGAGTACCGTAATCAGCCCCAGCATTTT. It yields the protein CASKTGEYRNQPQHF.

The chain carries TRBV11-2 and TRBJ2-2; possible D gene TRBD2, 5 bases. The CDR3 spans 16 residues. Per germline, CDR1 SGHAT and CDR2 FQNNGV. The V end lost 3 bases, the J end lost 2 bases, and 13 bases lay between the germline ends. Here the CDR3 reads CASSFVGLPNTGELFF. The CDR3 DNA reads TGTGCCAGCAGCTTTGTCGGACTTCCTAACACCGGGGAGCTGTTTTTT.

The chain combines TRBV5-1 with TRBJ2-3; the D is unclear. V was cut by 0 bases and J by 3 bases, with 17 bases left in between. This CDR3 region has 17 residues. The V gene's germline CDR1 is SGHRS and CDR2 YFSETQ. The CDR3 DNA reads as TGCGCCAGCAGCTTGGCCATCGTAGCTTTCGGGACAGATACGCAGTATTTT. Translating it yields CASSLAIVAFGTDTQYF.

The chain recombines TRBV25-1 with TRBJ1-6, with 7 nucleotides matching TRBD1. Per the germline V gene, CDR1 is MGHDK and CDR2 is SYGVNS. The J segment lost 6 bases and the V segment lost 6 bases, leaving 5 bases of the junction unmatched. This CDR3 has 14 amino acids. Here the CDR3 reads CASRRQGVNSPLHF. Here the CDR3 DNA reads TGTGCCAGCAGAAGACAGGGAGTTAATTCACCCCTCCACTTT.

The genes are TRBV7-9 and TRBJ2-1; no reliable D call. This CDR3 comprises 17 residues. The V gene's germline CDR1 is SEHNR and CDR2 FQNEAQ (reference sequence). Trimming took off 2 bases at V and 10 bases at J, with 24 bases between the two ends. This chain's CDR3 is CASSLPGTARGSWEQFF. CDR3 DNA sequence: TGTGCCAGCAGCTTACCGGGCACGGCTAGAGGTTCGTGGGAGCAGTTCTTC.

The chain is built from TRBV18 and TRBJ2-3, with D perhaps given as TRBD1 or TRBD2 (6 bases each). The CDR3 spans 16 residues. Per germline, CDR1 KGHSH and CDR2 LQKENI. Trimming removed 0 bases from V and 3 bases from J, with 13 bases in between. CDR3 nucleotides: TGTGCCAGCTCACCACCGAAGGAGGGGGTTACAGATACGCAGTATTTT. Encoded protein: CASSPPKEGVTDTQYF. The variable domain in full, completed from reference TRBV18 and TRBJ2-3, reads NAGVMQNPRHLVRRRGQEARLRCSPMKGHSHVYWYRQLPEEGLKFMVYLQKENIIDESGMPKERFSAEFPKEGPSILRIQQVVRGDSAAYFCASSPPKEGVTDTQYFGPGTRLTVL.

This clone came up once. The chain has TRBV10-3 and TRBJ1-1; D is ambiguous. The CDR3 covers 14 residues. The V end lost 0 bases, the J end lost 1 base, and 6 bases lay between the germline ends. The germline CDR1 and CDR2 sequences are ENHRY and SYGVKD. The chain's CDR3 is CAISESQGNTEAFF. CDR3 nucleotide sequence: TGTGCCATCAGTGAGTCTCAAGGGAACACTGAAGCTTTCTTT.

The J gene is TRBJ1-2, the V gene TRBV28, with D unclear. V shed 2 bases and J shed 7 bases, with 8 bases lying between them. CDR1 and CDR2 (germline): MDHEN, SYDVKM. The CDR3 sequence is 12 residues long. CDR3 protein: CASSLRLSGYTF. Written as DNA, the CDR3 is TGTGCCAGCAGTTTAAGGCTCAGTGGCTACACCTTC.